This TCR beta chain was retrieved from a study of T-cell reconstitution after alpha-beta-depleted transplantation in children. This sample's TCRbeta library carried unique molecular identifier barcodes. TCRdb used MiXCR to reprocess the PCR reads, holding one entry per CDR3 protein. The sample consists of some 450,000 distinct CDR3 sequences, about 40% of them appearing once. The CDR3 runs 13 residues. The germline V and J ends were trimmed by 6 bases and 1 base, with 9 bases remaining between them. Overall study results and limits: A year had passed since transplant, and T-cell counts and diversity by then came mostly from newly produced T cells.

Points on this clonotype: Its antigen remains unknown.

The genes are TRBV12-3 or TRBV12-4 and TRBJ1-1, with D uncertain. The sample was PBMCs, taken before TCRalphabeta/CD19-depleted stem cell transplant. This clonotype was sampled from a girl aged 2 to 10 with aplastic anemia, due to receive a stem cell transplant. CDR3 in DNA: TGTGCCAGCAGCCGCCGAGAGAACACTGAAGCTTTCTTT. Its protein is CASSRRENTEAFF.